This T cell receptor beta chain was identified during a study of CD8+CD57+ T cells in acquired aplastic anemia. TCR beta VDJ and CDR3 profiles were obtained from a genomic DNA template. MiXCR, run by TCRdb on the reads, gives a single entry per CDR3 protein. This table has 160,000 or so distinct CDR3 sequences, less than 60% appearing once. Per the germline V gene, CDR1 is LNHNV and CDR2 is YYDKDF (reference sequence). Trimming shortened V by 1 base and J by 6 bases, and 22 bases separated the two germline ends. The CDR3 is 18 residues long. The authors sequenced patients whose flow cytometry had shown CD8+CD57+ cell expansion. Every one of the patients had aplastic anemia (severe, acquired).

The sequence was collected from a human donor with aplastic anemia. Sequences were obtained from sorted CD4+, CD8+, or CD8+CD57+ T cells (not recorded which) from PBMCs. The genes are TRBV15 and TRBJ1-5, with a possible D match to TRBD1 (5 bases). The chain's CDR3 is CATSRGGDDSPIRQPQHF. Here the CDR3 DNA reads TGTGCCACCAGCAGAGGGGGGGATGACAGTCCCATCCGTCAGCCCCAGCATTTT.